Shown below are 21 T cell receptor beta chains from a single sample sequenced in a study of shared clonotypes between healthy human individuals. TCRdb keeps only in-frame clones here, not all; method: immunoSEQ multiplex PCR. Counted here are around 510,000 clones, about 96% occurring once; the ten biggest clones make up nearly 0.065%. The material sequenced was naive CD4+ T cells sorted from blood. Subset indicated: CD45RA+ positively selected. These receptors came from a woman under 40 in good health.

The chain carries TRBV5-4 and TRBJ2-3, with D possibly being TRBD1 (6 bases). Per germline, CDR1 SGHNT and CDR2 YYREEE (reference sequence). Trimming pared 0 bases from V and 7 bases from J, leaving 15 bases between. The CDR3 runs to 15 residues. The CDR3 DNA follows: TGTGCCAGCAGCTTGGATTACGGTAGGGGGAATACGCAGTATTTT. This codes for CASSLDYGRGNTQYF.

CDR3 in DNA: TGTGCCAGCAGCGGAACCAGGGGTATCTCTCGAAAACTGTTTTTT. Translation: CASSGTRGISRKLFF. The gene calls are TRBV5-8 and TRBJ1-4, with D tentatively TRBD1 (6 bases). Germline CDR1 reads SGHTS; CDR2 reads YDEGEE. The CDR3 length is 15 residues. V was trimmed by 4 bases and J by 10 bases, leaving 20 bases between them.

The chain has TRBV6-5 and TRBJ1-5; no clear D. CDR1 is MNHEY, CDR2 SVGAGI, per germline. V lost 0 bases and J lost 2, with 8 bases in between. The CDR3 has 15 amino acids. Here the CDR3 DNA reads TGTGCCAGCAGTTACTCAATCCAGGGCAATCAGCCCCAGCATTTT. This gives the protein CASSYSIQGNQPQHF.

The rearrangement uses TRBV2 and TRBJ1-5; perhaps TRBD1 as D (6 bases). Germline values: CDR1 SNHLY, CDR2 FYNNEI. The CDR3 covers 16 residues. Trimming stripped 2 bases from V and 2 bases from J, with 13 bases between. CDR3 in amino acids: CASSELARGGNQPQHF. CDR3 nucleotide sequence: TGTGCCAGCAGTGAACTGGCCAGGGGAGGCAATCAGCCCCAGCATTTT.

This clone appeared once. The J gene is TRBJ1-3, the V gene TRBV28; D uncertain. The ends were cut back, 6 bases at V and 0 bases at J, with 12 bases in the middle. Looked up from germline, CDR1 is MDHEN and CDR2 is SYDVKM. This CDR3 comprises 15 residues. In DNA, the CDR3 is TGTGCCAGCAGGGCCCACGGGAGCTCTGGAAACACCATATATTTT. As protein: CASRAHGSSGNTIYF.

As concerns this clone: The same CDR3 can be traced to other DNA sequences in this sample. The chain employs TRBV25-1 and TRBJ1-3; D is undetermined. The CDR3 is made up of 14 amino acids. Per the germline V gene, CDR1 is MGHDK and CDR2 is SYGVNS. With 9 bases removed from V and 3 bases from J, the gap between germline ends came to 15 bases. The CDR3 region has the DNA TGTGCCAGTTCCGGGATCTTGAGTGGAAACACCATATATTTT. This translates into CASSGILSGNTIYF. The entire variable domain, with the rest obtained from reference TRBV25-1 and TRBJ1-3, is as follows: EADIYQTPRYLVIGTGKKITLECSQTMGHDKMYWYQQDPGMELHLIHYSYGVNSTEKGDLSSESTVSRIRTEHFPLTLESARPSHTSQYLCASSGILSGNTIYFGEGSWLTVV.

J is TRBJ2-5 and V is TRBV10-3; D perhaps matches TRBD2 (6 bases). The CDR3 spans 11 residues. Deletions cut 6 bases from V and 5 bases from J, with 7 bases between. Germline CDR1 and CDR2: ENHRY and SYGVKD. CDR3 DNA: TGTGCCATCAGGGCGGGGGAGACCCAGTACTTC. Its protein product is CAIRAGETQYF.

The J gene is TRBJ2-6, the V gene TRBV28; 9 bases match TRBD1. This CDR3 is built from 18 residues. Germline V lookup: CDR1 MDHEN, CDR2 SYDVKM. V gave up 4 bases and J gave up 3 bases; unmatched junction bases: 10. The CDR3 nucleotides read TGTGCCAGCAGTTCCACCGGGACAGGGACGGGTGGGGCCAACGTCCTGACTTTC. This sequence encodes CASSSTGTGTGGANVLTF.

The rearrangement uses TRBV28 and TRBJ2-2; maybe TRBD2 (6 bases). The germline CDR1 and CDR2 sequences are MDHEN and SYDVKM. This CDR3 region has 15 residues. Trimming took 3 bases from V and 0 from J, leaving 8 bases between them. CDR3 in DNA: TGTGCCAGCAGTTTTCGGAGGGCGAACACCGGGGAGCTGTTTTTT. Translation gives CASSFRRANTGELFF.

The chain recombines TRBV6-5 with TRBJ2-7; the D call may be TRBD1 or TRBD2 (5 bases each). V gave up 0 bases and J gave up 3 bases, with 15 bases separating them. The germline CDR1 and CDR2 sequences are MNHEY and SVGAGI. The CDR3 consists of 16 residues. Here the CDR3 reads CASSYSERDLGYEQYF. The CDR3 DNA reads TGTGCCAGCAGTTACTCGGAACGGGACCTGGGCTACGAGCAGTACTTC.

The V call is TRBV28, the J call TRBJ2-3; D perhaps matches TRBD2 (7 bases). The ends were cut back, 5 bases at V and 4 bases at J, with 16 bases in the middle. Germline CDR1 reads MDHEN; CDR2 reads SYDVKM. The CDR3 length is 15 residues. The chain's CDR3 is CASSVGGHYADTQYF. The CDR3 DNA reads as TGTGCCAGCAGTGTCGGGGGGCACTACGCAGATACGCAGTATTTT.

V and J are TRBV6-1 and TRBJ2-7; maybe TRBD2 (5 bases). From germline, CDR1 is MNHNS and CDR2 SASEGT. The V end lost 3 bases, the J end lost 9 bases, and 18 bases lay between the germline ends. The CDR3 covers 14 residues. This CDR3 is CASSEGADIRAQYF. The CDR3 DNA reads TGTGCCAGCAGTGAGGGAGCGGATATACGAGCGCAGTACTTC.

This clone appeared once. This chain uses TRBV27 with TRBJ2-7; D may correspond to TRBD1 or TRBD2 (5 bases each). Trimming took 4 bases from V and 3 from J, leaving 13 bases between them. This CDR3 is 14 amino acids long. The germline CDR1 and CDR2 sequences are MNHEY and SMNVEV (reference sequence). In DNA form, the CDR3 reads TGTGCCAGCAGTTCCACCCGGGGCGTCTACGAGCAGTACTTC. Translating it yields CASSSTRGVYEQYF.

DNA for the CDR3: TGTGCCAGTAGAAGGGACACGAGCTCCTACGAGCAGTACTTC. Translating it yields CASRRDTSSYEQYF. J is TRBJ2-7 and V is TRBV19; a weak D match, TRBD1 (6 bases). CDR1 LNHDA and CDR2 SQIVND come from the germline V gene (reference sequence). The CDR3 sequence is 14 residues long. Trimming pared 6 bases from V and 0 bases from J, leaving 12 bases between.

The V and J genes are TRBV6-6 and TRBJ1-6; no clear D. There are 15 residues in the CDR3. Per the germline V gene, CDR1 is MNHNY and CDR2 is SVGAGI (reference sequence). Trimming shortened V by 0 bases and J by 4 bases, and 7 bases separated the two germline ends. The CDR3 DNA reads TGTGCCAGCAGTTACTCCGAACAGTATAATTCACCCCTCCACTTT. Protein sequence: CASSYSEQYNSPLHF.

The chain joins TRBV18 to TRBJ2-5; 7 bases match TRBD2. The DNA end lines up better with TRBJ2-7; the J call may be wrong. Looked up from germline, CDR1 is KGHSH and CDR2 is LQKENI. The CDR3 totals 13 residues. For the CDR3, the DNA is TGTGCCAGCTCACCACGCAGGGAGGGCGAGCAGTACTTC. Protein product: CASSPRREGEQYF.

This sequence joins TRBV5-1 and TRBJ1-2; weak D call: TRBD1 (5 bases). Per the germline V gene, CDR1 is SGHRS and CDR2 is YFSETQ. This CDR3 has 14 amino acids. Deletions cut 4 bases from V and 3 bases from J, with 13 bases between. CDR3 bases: TGCGCCAGCAGCAACCGACAGCCCGACTATGGCTACACCTTC. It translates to CASSNRQPDYGYTF.

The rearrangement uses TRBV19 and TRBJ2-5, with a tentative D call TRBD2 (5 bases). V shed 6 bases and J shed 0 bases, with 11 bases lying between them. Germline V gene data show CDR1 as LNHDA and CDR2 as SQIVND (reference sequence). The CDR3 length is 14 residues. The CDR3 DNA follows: TGTGCCAGTAGCGGACTTCAGTACCAAGAGACCCAGTACTTC. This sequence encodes CASSGLQYQETQYF.

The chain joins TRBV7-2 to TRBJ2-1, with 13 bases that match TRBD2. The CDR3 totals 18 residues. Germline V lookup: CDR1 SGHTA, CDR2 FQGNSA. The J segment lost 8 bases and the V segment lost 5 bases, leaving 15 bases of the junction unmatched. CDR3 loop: CASSELAGGPWGVDEQFF. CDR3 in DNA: TGTGCCAGCAGCGAACTAGCGGGAGGGCCTTGGGGGGTGGATGAGCAGTTCTTC.

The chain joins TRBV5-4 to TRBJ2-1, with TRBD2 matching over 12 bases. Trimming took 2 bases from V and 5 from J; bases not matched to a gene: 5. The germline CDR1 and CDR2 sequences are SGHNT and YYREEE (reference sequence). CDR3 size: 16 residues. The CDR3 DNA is TGTGCCAGCAGCTTTATTGGACTAGCGGGGAACAATGAGCAGTTCTTC. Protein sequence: CASSFIGLAGNNEQFF.

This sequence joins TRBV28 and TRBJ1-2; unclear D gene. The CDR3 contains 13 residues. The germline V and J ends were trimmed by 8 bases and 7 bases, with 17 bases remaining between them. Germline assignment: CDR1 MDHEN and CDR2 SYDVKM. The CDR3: CASDGRRHGGYTF. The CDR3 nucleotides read TGTGCCAGCGATGGCCGGCGGCATGGTGGCTACACCTTC.